The 7 T cell receptor beta chains reported below all come from one sample, sequenced in a study of shared clonotypes between healthy human individuals. The method was immunoSEQ multiplex PCR; TCRdb's version includes in-frame clones alone and lacks a portion of them. The sample records over a million clones, around 97% being singletons. The sequencing sample was made of naive CD4+ T cells sorted from blood. Sample subset: CD45RA+ positively selected. The receptors were sampled from a young man in good health.

This chain connects TRBV28 to TRBJ2-3, with D perhaps matching TRBD1 (6 bases). Trimming took off 5 bases at V and 4 bases at J, with 13 bases between the two ends. The CDR3 runs to 14 residues. Germline V lookup: CDR1 MDHEN, CDR2 SYDVKM. The CDR3 protein is CASSETGWADTQYF. CDR3 DNA sequence: TGTGCCAGCAGTGAGACAGGCTGGGCAGATACGCAGTATTTT.

This chain links TRBV18 with TRBJ2-5; 14 nucleotides line up with TRBD2. CDR1 is KGHSH and CDR2 is LQKENI in the germline V gene. This CDR3 contains 20 residues. J was trimmed by 5 bases and V by 1 base; bases with no gene match: 15. CDR3 sequence (DNA): TGTGCCAGCTCACCACGCCCGGGACTAGCGGGAGACCCCGCTCGGGAGACCCAGTACTTC. Translating gives CASSPRPGLAGDPARETQYF.

The chain has TRBV19 and TRBJ2-3; the match to TRBD2 covers 7 bases. V lost 6 bases, J lost 2 bases, and 5 bases stayed unmatched. The CDR3 is 14 residues long. The germline V gene encodes CDR1 LNHDA and CDR2 SQIVND (reference sequence). For the CDR3, the DNA is TGTGCCAGTAGCCTAGCGGAAGCCACAGATACGCAGTATTTT. This codes for CASSLAEATDTQYF. Supplemented by reference TRBV19 and TRBJ2-3, the full variable domain reads DGGITQSPKYLFRKEGQNVTLSCEQNLNHDAMYWYRQDPGQGLRLIYYSQIVNDFQKGDIAEGYSVSREKKESFPLTVTSAQKNPTAFYLCASSLAEATDTQYFGPGTRLTVL.

In its sample, this clone was seen once. The V and J genes are TRBV5-4 and TRBJ2-5; the match to TRBD2 covers 12 bases. The DNA end lines up better with TRBJ2-7; the J call may be wrong. The CDR3 totals 16 residues. The germline V gene has CDR1 SGHNT and CDR2 YYREEE (reference sequence). The CDR3: CASSPRTSGIGNEQYF. In DNA form, the CDR3 reads TGTGCCAGCAGCCCGAGGACTAGCGGGATAGGTAACGAGCAGTACTTC.

This rearrangement joins TRBV5-1 to TRBJ2-3; no definite D call. There are 13 residues in the CDR3. With 2 bases removed from V and 0 bases from J, the gap between germline ends came to 4 bases. Germline V CDR1 and CDR2: SGHRS, YFSETQ. CDR3 in DNA: TGCGCCAGCAGCTTTCCTAGCACAGATACGCAGTATTTT. Protein sequence: CASSFPSTDTQYF. The full variable domain, in which reference TRBV5-1 and TRBJ2-3 provide the parts outside the CDR3, is KAGVTQTPRYLIKTRGQQVTLSCSPISGHRSVSWYQQTPGQGLQFLFEYFSETQRNKGNFPGRFSGRQFSNSRSEMNVSTLELGDSALYLCASSFPSTDTQYFGPGTRLTVL.

The chain couples TRBV7-2 to TRBJ2-2; 11 bases are a match to TRBD2. The CDR3 spans 16 residues. Germline V gives CDR1 SGHTA, CDR2 FQGNSA. V lost 1 base, J lost 4 bases, and 2 bases stayed unmatched. CDR3: CASSLGLAGTTGELFF. The CDR3 DNA sequence: TGTGCCAGCAGCTTAGGACTAGCGGGGACCACCGGGGAGCTGTTTTTT.

This chain connects TRBV25-1 to TRBJ2-7; D uncertain. The V gene lost 1 base and the J gene lost 4 bases, with 2 bases spanning the gap. Germline V gives CDR1 MGHDK, CDR2 SYGVNS. This CDR3 spans 11 amino acids. The CDR3 here is CASSEFYEQYF. Here the CDR3 DNA reads TGTGCCAGCAGTGAATTTTACGAGCAGTACTTC.